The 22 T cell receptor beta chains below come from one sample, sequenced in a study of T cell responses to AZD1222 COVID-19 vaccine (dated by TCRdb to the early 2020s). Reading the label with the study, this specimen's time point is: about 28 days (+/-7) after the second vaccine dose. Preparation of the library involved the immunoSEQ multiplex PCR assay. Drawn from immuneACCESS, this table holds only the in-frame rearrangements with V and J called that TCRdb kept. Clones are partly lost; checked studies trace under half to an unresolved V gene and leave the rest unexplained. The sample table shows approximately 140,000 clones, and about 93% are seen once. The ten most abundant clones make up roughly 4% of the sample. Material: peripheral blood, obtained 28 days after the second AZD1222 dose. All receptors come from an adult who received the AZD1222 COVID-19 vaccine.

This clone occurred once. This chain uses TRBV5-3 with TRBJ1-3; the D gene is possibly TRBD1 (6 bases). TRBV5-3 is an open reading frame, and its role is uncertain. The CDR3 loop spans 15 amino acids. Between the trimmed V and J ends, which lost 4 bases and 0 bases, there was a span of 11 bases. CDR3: CARSPEGDSGNTIYF. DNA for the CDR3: TGTGCCAGAAGCCCCGAGGGGGACTCTGGAAACACCATATATTTT.

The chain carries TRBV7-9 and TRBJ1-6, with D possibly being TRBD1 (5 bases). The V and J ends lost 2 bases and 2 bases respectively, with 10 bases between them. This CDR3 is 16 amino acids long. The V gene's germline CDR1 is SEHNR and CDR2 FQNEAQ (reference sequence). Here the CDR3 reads CASSLYQGTYNSPLHF. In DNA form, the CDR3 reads TGTGCCAGCAGCTTATATCAGGGAACCTATAATTCACCCCTCCACTTT.

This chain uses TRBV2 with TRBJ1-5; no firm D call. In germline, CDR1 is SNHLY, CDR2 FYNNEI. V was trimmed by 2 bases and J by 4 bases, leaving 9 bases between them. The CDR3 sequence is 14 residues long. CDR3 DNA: TGTGCCAGCAGTGAAAGCACCGGAAATCAGCCCCAGCATTTT. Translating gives CASSESTGNQPQHF.

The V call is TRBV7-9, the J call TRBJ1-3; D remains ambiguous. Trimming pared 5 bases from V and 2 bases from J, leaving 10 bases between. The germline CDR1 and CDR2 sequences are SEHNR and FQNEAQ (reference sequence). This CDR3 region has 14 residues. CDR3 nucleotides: TGTGCCAGCAGCCCCGACTGGACTGGAAACACCATATATTTT. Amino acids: CASSPDWTGNTIYF.

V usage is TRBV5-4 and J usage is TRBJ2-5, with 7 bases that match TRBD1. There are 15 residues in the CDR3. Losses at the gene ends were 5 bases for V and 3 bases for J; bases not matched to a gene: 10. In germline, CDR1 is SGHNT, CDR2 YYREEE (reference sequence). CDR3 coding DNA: TGTGCCAGCAGTACCCCCAGACAGGGCGAAGAGACCCAGTACTTC. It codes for CASSTPRQGEETQYF. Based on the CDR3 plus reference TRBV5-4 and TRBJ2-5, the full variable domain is ETGVTQSPTHLIKTRGQQVTLRCSSQSGHNTVSWYQQALGQGPQFIFQYYREEENGRGNFPPRFSGLQFPNYSSELNVNALELDDSALYLCASSTPRQGEETQYFGPGTRLLVL.

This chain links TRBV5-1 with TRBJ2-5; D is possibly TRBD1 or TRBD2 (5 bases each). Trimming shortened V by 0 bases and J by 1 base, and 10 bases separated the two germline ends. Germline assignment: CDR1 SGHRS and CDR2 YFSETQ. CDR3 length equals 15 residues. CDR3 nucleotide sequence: TGCGCCAGCAGCTTGGCCGTGGGGACCCAAGAGACCCAGTACTTC. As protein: CASSLAVGTQETQYF. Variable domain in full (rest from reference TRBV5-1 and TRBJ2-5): KAGVTQTPRYLIKTRGQQVTLSCSPISGHRSVSWYQQTPGQGLQFLFEYFSETQRNKGNFPGRFSGRQFSNSRSEMNVSTLELGDSALYLCASSLAVGTQETQYFGPGTRLLVL.

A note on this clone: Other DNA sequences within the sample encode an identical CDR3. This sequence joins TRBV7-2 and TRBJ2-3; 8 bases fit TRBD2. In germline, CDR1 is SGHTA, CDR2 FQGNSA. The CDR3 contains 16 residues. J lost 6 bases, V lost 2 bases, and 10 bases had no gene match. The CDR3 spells CASSLSSGGAADTQYF. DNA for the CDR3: TGTGCCAGCAGCTTATCAAGCGGGGGCGCTGCCGATACGCAGTATTTT.

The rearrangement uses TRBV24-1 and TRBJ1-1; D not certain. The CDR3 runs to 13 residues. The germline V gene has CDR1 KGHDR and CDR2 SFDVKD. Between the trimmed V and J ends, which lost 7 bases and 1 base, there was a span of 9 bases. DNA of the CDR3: TGTGCCACCAGCTCCAAGGGGAACACTGAAGCTTTCTTT. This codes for CATSSKGNTEAFF.

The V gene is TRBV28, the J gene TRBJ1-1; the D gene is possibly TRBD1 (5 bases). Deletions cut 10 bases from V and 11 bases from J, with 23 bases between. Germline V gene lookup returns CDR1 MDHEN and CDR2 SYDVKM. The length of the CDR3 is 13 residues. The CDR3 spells CATAPRTPVEAFF. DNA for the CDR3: TGTGCCACCGCCCCCCGGACACCAGTAGAGGCTTTCTTT.

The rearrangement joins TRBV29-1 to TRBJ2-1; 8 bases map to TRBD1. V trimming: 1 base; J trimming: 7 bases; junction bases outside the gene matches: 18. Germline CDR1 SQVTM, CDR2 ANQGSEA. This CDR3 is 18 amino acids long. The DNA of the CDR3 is TGCAGCGTTGAAGGGGCCGACAGGGGCCAGGGGCCATCTAATGAGCAGTTCTTC. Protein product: CSVEGADRGQGPSNEQFF.

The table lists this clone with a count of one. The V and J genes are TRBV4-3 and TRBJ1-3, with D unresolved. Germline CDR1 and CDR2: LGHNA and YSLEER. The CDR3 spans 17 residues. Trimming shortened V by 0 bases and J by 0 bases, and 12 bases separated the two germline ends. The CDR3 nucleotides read TGCGCCAGCAGCCAAGACGGGGAGTGGAGCTCTGGAAACACCATATATTTT. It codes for CASSQDGEWSSGNTIYF.

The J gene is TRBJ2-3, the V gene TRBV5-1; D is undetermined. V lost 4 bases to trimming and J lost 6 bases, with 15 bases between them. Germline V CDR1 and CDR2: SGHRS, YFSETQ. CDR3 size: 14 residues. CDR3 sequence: CASSHEFPRDTQYF. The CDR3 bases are TGCGCCAGCAGCCACGAGTTCCCCCGTGATACGCAGTATTTT.

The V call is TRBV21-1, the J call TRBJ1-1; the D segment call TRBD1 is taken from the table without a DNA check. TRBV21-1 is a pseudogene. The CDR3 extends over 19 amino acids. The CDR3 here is CASSKERPYAPQGFGEAFF. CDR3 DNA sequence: TGTGCCAGCAGCAAAGAGAGGCCATATGCCCCACAGGGCTTTGGTGAAGCTTTCTTT.

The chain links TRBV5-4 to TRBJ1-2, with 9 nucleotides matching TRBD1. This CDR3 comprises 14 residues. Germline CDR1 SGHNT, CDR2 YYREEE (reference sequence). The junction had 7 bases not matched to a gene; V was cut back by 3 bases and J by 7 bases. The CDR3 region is CASSWGQGVSGYTF. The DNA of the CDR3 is TGTGCCAGCAGCTGGGGACAGGGTGTGAGTGGCTACACCTTC.

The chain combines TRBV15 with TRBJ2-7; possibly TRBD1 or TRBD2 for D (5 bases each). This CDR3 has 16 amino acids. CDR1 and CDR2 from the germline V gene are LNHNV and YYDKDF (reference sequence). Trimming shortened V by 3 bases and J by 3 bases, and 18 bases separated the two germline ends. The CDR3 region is CATSSAGTPGIYEQYF. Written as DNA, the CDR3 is TGTGCCACCAGCAGCGCCGGGACCCCTGGTATCTACGAGCAGTACTTC.

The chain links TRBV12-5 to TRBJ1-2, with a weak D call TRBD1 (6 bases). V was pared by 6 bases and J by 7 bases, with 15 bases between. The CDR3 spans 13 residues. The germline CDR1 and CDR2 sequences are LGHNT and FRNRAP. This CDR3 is CASGGIGTTGYTF. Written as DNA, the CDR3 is TGTGCTAGTGGGGGTATAGGGACAACTGGCTACACCTTC.

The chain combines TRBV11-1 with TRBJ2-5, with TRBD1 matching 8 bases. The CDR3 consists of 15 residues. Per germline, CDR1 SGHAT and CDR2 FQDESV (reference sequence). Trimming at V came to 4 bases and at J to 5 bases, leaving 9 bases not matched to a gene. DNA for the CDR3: TGTGCCAGCAGCTCTCGGACAGGGTCGGGGGAGACCCAGTACTTC. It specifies CASSSRTGSGETQYF.

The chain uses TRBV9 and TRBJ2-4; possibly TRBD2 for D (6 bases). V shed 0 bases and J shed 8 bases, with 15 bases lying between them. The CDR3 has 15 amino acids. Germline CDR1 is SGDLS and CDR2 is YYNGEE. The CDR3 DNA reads TGTGCCAGCAGCGTAGCGGGGGACGCTCAGGACATTCAGTACTTC. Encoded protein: CASSVAGDAQDIQYF.

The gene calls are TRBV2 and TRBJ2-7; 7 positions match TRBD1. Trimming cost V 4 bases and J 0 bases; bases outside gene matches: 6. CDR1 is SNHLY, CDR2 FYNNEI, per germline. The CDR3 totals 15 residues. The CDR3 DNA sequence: TGTGCCAGCAGTGTTCTACAGGGGAGCTCCTACGAGCAGTACTTC. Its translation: CASSVLQGSSYEQYF.

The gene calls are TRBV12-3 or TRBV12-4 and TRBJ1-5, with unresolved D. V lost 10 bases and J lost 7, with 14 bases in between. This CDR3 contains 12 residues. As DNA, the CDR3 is TGTGCCATCCGGACTGATAACCAGCCCCAGCATTTT. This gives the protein CAIRTDNQPQHF.

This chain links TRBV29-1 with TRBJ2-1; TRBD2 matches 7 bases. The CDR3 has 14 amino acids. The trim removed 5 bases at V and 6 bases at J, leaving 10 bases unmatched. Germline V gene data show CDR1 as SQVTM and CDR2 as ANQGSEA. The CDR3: CSVTSGGNGNEQFF. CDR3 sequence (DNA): TGCAGCGTTACCTCGGGGGGAAATGGCAATGAGCAGTTCTTC.

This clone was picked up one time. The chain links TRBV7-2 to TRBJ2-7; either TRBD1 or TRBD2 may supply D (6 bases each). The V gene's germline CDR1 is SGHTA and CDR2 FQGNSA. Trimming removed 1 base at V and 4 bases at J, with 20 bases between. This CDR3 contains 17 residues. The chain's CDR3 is CASSLEGGRLLAYEQYF. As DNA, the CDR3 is TGTGCCAGCAGCTTAGAGGGGGGACGCCTCCTCGCATACGAGCAGTACTTC.